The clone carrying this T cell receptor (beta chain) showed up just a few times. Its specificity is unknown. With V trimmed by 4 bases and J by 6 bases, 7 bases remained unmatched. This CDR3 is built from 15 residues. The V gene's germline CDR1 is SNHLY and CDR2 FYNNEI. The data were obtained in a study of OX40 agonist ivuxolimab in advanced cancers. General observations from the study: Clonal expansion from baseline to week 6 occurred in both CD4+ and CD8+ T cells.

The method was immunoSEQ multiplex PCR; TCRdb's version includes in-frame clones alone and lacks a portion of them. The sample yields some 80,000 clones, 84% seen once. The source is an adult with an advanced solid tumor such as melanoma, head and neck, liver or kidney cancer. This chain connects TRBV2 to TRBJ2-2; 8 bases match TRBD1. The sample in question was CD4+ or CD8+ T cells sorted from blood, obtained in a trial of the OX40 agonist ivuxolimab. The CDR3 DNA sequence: TGTGCCAGCAGTGCCGACAGGGGTATGGCCGGGGAGCTGTTTTTT. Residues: CASSADRGMAGELFF.